Sequencing of this T cell receptor (beta chain) was carried out in a study of vaccination and CD4 T cells after COVID-19. Background on the study: Convalescent patients gave post-COVID blood a median around 91 days post-diagnosis, range 35 to 161. Study-level points and caveats: Convalescent patients displayed spike mono-reactivity in 304 of 307 vaccine-specific clones.

The assay that was used to sequence DNA from cultured CD4+ T cells was the Oncomine TCR Beta short-read assay. TCRdb re-analysed the PCR reads in MiXCR, keeping a single row per CDR3 protein. Here the sample spans around 7,000 distinct CDR3 sequences, about 66% being singletons. Treatment of the sample: approximately nine-day PBMC culture with coronavirus spike peptide pools or control peptides (ViraFEST assay). ViraFEST sequenced TCRs after peptide-pool expansion of antigen-specific T cells. Comments on this clonotype: Its antigen is not known.

Trimming took 9 bases from V and 4 from J, leaving 15 bases between them. Germline V lookup: CDR1 MNHNS, CDR2 SASEGT. CDR3 size: 13 residues. The receptor was derived from a human donor who had recovered from COVID-19. The sequenced sample was CD4+ T cells from blood, cultured in vitro. V usage is TRBV6-1 and J usage is TRBJ1-1, with D possibly TRBD1 on 5 matching bases. The CDR3 DNA reads TGTGCCAGTGAAGACAGTTACGGCACTGAAGCTTTCTTT. This encodes CASEDSYGTEAFF.